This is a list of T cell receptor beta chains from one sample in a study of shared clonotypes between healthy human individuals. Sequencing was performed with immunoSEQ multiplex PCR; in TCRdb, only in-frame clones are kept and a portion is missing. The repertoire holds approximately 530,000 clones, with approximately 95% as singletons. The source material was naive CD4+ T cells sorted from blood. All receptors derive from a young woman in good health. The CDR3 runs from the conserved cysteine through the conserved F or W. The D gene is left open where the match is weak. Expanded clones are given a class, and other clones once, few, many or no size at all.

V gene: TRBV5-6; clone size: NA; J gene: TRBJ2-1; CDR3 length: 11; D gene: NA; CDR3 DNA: TGTGCCAGCAGCACCGTGGATGAGCAGTTCTTC; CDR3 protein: CASSTVDEQFF
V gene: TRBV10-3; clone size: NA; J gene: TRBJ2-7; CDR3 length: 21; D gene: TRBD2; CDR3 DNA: TGTGCCATCAGTAGGGACAGCGGACGGACTAGCGTAACAAAGAGCTCCTACGAGCAGTACTTC; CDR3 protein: CAISRDSGRTSVTKSSYEQYF
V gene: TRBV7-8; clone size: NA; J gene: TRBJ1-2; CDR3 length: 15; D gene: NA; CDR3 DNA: TGTGCCAGCAGCCCTAACAGGGTAGTAGCGTGGGGCTACACCTTC; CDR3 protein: CASSPNRVVAWGYTF
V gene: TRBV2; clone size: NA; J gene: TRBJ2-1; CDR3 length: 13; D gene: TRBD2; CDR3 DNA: TGTGCCAGCAGCGGGACTAGTGGGGATGAGCAGTTCTTC; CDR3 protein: CASSGTSGDEQFF
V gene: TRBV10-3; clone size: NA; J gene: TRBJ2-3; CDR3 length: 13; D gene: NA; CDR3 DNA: TGTGCCATCAGTGAGTGGGGGGCAGATACGCAGTATTTT; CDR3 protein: CAISEWGADTQYF
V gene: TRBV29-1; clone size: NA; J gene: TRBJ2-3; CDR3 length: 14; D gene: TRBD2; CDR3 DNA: TGCAGCCAGCGCAGCGGGGCCCGGCCAGATACGCAGTATTTT; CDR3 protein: CSQRSGARPDTQYF
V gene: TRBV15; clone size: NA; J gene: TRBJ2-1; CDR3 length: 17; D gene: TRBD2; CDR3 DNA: TGTGCCACCAGCCAGCGATTAGCGGGAGTTGAGTACAATGAGCAGTTCTTC; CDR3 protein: CATSQRLAGVEYNEQFF
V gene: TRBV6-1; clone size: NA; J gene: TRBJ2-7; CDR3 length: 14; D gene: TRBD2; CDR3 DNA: TGTGCCAGCACCAACGGGAGGCACCCCTACGAGCAGTACTTC; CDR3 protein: CASTNGRHPYEQYF
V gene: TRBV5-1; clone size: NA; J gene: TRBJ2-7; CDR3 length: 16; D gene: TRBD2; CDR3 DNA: TGCGCCAGCAGCTCCGCTAGCGGGAGGGCCATCAACGAGCAGTACTTC; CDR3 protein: CASSSASGRAINEQYF
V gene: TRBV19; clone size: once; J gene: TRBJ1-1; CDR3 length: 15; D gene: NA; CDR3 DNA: TGTGCCAGTAGTCCAGGCAAGAGTTTGTGGACTGAAGCTTTCTTT; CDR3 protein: CASSPGKSLWTEAFF
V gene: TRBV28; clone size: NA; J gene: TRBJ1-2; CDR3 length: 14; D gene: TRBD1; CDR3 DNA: TGTGCCAGCAGTTTACCGGACAGGGGTGGCGGCTACACCTTC; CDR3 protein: CASSLPDRGGGYTF
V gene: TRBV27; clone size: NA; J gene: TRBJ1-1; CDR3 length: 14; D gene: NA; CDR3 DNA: TGTGCCAGCCGGACCCGGGCAGGGATCACTGAAGCTTTCTTT; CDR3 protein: CASRTRAGITEAFF
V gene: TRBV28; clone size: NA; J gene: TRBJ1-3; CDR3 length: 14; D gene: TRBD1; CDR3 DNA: TGTGCCAGCAGCTCGGACAGGGTGAGAAACACCATATATTTT; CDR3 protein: CASSSDRVRNTIYF
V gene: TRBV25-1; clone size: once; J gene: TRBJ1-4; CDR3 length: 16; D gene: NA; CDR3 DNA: TGTGCCAGCAGTAGGGGAGCGGGGCCTCTTAATGAAAAACTGTTTTTT; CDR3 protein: CASSRGAGPLNEKLFF
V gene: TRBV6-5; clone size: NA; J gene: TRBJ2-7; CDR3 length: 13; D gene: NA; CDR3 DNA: TGTGCCAGCACCGGCGGGACCTTCTACGAGCAGTACTTC; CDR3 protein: CASTGGTFYEQYF
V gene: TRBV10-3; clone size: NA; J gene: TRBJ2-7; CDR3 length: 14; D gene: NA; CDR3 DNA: TGTGCCATCAGAGCCGGGACGTTAACCTACGAGCAGTACTTC; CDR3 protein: CAIRAGTLTYEQYF
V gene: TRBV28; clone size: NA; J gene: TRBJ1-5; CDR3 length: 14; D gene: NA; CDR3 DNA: TGTGCCAGCAGTTTTGCCGAGGGGGATCAGCCCCAGCATTTT; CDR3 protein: CASSFAEGDQPQHF
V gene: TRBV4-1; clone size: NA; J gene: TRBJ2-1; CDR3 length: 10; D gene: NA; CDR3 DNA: TGCGCCAGCAGCCACGGTGAGCAGTTCTTC; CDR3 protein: CASSHGEQFF
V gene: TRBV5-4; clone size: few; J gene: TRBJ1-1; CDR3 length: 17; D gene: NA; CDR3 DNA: TGTGCCAGCAGCTTGATGCAGGGGTCGTTGGCGGGGACTGAAGCTTTCTTT; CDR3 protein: CASSLMQGSLAGTEAFF
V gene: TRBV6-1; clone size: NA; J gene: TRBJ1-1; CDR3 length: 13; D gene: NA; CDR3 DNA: TGTGCCAGCAGCCCGACCGGGAACACTGAAGCTTTCTTT; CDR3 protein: CASSPTGNTEAFF
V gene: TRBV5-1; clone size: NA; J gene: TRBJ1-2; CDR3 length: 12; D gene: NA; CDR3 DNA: TGCGCCAGCAGCATCAGGGACTCCAGCTACACCTTC; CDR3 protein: CASSIRDSSYTF
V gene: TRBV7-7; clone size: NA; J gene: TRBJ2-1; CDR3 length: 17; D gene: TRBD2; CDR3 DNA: TGTGCCAGCAGCCCCGGGCCCGCGGGAGTCGGCTACAATGAGCAGTTCTTC; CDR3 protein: CASSPGPAGVGYNEQFF
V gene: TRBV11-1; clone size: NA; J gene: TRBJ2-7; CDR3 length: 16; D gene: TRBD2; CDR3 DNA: TGTGCCAGCAGCCCCACCGGGACTAGCGGGGTTTACGAGCAGTACTTC; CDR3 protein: CASSPTGTSGVYEQYF